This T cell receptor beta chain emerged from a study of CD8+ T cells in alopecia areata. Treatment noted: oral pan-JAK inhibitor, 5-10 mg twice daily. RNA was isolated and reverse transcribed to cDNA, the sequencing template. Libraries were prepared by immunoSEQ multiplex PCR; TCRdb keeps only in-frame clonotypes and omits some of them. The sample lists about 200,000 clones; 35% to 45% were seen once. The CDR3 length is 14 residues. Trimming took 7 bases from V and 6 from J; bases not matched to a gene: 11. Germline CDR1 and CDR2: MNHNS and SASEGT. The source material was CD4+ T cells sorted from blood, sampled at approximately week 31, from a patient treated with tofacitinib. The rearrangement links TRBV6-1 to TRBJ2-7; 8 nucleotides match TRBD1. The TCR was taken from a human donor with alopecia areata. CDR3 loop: CASTGRTGFTEQYF. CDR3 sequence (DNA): TGTGCCAGCACCGGCCGGACAGGGTTCACCGAGCAGTACTTC.